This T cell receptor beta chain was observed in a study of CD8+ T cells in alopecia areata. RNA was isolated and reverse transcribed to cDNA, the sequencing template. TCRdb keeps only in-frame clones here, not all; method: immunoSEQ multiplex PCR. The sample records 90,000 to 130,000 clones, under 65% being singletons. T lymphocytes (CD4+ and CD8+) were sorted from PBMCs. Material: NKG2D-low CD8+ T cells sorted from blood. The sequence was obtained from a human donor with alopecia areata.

For the CDR3, the DNA is TGTGCCAGCAGCTTGAGACAGGGCCTACAAGAGACCCAGTACTTC. Its translation: CASSLRQGLQETQYF. V gene TRBV5-8 combines with J gene TRBJ2-5; the match to TRBD1 covers 7 bases. The CDR3 runs 15 residues. Trimming took 1 base from V and 2 from J; bases not matched to a gene: 5. The germline gives CDR1 SGHTS, CDR2 YDEGEE.